This T cell receptor (beta chain) originates from a study of somatic mutations in cytotoxic T cells in rheumatoid arthritis. The repertoire was sequenced with immunoSEQ multiplex PCR; TCRdb's copy has only in-frame clones and lacks some. The sample contains over 15,000 clones, roughly nine tenths of which appear only once. In the case of this clone: Its antigen is unidentified.

General study results and limits: Clonality of CD8+ T cells, which was compared between rheumatoid arthritis patients and age-matched healthy controls, did not differ significantly.

This TCR was sampled from a man aged 35 to 55 in good health. The specimen sequenced was CD8+ T cells sorted from blood.

In DNA, the CDR3 is TGCGCCAGCAGCCAAGATTGGACTCCAACTAATGAAAAACTGTTTTTT. Its translation is CASSQDWTPTNEKLFF. The chain recombines TRBV4-1 with TRBJ1-4; D remains unclear. The ends were cut back, 0 bases at V and 0 bases at J, with 8 bases in the middle. Germline V gene data show CDR1 as MGHRA and CDR2 as YSYEKL. The CDR3 has 16 amino acids.